The rows below give T cell receptor beta chains drawn from one sample of a study of blood T cell repertoires in COVID-19. Data came from immunoSEQ multiplex PCR; TCRdb stores just in-frame clones and leaves some out. The table has about 200,000 clones, roughly nine tenths seen once; the top ten hold approximately 2.5%. Sequencing was performed on PBMCs or T cells enriched from blood (not recorded which). These receptors were collected from a middle-aged woman with acute COVID-19. Each CDR3 is given with its conserved first and last residue. Fields, in order: CDR3 protein, CDR3 DNA, D gene, J gene, V gene, clone size. The D gene is left open where the match is weak. Size tells how often a clone was seen (once, few, many) or the class of an expanded clone, and some rows leave it out.

CDR3: CASRSHPGQGANQPQHF; DNA: TGTGCCAGTAGAAGCCACCCCGGACAGGGGGCCAATCAGCCCCAGCATTTT; D: TRBD1; J: TRBJ1-5; V: TRBV19; size: NA
CDR3: CASSPPYRPGEKLFF; DNA: TGTGCCAGCTCACCCCCATACAGACCCGGCGAAAAACTGTTTTTT; D: NA; J: TRBJ1-4; V: TRBV18; size: NA
CDR3: CASSVGQGSPYNSPLHF; DNA: TGTGCCAGCAGCGTAGGTCAGGGAAGTCCCTATAATTCACCCCTCCACTTT; D: NA; J: TRBJ1-6; V: TRBV9; size: NA
CDR3: CASSPQGYNSPLHF; DNA: TGTGCCAGCAGCCCACAGGGTTATAATTCACCCCTCCACTTT; D: NA; J: TRBJ1-6; V: TRBV5-4; size: NA
CDR3: CASSFFPHSTYEQYF; DNA: TGTGCCAGCAGTTTTTTCCCCCACTCTACCTACGAGCAGTACTTC; D: NA; J: TRBJ2-7; V: TRBV27; size: NA
CDR3: CASSLGGGPYNEQFF; DNA: TGTGCCAGCAGCTTAGGAGGCGGGCCATACAATGAGCAGTTCTTC; D: NA; J: TRBJ2-1; V: TRBV7-2; size: NA
CDR3: CASSPSGTGDAGRAKNIQYF; DNA: TGTGCCAGCTCACCATCAGGGACAGGGGACGCCGGCCGGGCCAAAAACATTCAGTACTTC; D: TRBD1; J: TRBJ2-4; V: TRBV18; size: NA
CDR3: CASRWDWRKTDTQYF; DNA: TGCGCCAGCAGATGGGACTGGCGTAAAACAGATACGCAGTATTTT; D: NA; J: TRBJ2-3; V: TRBV5-1; size: NA
CDR3: CASSQISYNEQFF; DNA: TGCGCCAGCAGCCAAATTAGTTACAATGAGCAGTTCTTC; D: NA; J: TRBJ2-1; V: TRBV4-1; size: NA
CDR3: CAWRAGGAALAKNIQYF; DNA: TGTGCCTGGAGGGCGGGGGGGGCCGCGCTAGCCAAAAACATTCAGTACTTC; D: TRBD2; J: TRBJ2-4; V: TRBV30; size: few
CDR3: CASSRRRTVMNQPQHF; DNA: TGTGCCAGCAGTCGACGGCGGACAGTGATGAATCAGCCCCAGCATTTT; D: NA; J: TRBJ1-5; V: TRBV28; size: NA
CDR3: CASSDTGHYEQYF; DNA: TGTGCCAGCAGTGACACGGGACACTACGAGCAGTACTTC; D: NA; J: TRBJ2-7; V: TRBV6-1; size: NA
CDR3: CASSTGQGAGNTIYF; DNA: TGTGCCAGCAGTACTGGACAGGGGGCTGGAAACACCATATATTTT; D: TRBD1; J: TRBJ1-3; V: TRBV7-2; size: once
CDR3: CASGRTSGGANEQFF; DNA: TGTGCCAGCGGACGGACTAGCGGGGGGGCCAATGAGCAGTTCTTC; D: TRBD2; J: TRBJ2-1; V: TRBV6-5; size: NA
CDR3: CASSAGLAGRDYNEQFF; DNA: TGCGCCAGCAGCGCGGGACTAGCGGGCCGTGATTACAATGAGCAGTTCTTC; D: TRBD2; J: TRBJ2-1; V: TRBV5-1; size: NA
CDR3: CASSLQGLSTDTQYF; DNA: TGTGCCAGCAGTTTACAGGGCCTTAGCACAGATACGCAGTATTTT; D: NA; J: TRBJ2-3; V: TRBV28; size: NA
CDR3: CASSVGGGIGPQHF; DNA: TGTGCCAGCAGCGTGGGGGGAGGTATTGGGCCCCAGCATTTT; D: NA; J: TRBJ1-5; V: TRBV9; size: NA
CDR3: CASRIPGQGTGEEQFF; DNA: TGTGCCAGCAGGATACCGGGACAGGGGACCGGGGAGGAGCAGTTCTTC; D: TRBD1; J: TRBJ2-1; V: TRBV28; size: NA
CDR3: CASSFWTVQETQYF; DNA: TGTGCCAGCAGCTTCTGGACAGTCCAAGAGACCCAGTACTTC; D: NA; J: TRBJ2-5; V: TRBV7-9; size: NA
CDR3: CASSDGELVNTEAFF; DNA: TGCGCCAGCAGTGACGGGGAGCTCGTGAACACTGAAGCTTTCTTT; D: NA; J: TRBJ1-1; V: TRBV10-1; size: NA
CDR3: CASSKDEPPNTEAFF; DNA: TGTGCCAGCAGCAAAGACGAGCCACCGAACACTGAAGCTTTCTTT; D: NA; J: TRBJ1-1; V: TRBV21-1; size: NA
CDR3: CASTPTGISYEQYF; DNA: TGTGCCAGCACCCCGACAGGGATCTCCTACGAGCAGTACTTC; D: TRBD1; J: TRBJ2-7; V: TRBV6-2/TRBV6-3; size: NA
CDR3: CASSLVVGTNMNTEAFF; DNA: TGCGCCAGCAGCTTGGTTGTAGGGACTAACATGAACACTGAAGCTTTCTTT; D: NA; J: TRBJ1-1; V: TRBV5-1; size: NA
CDR3: CASSVSGSGWNEQFF; DNA: TGTGCCAGCAGCGTTTCAGGGTCCGGTTGGAATGAGCAGTTCTTC; D: NA; J: TRBJ2-1; V: TRBV5-4; size: NA
CDR3: CASSRQEDDEQYF; DNA: TGTGCCAGCAGCCGACAGGAGGATGACGAGCAGTACTTC; D: NA; J: TRBJ2-7; V: TRBV6-6; size: NA
CDR3: CASSRTGDYGYTF; DNA: TGTGCCAGCAGCCGGACAGGGGACTATGGCTACACCTTC; D: TRBD1; J: TRBJ1-2; V: TRBV6-5; size: NA
CDR3: CASSPGLAGGQEQFF; DNA: TGCGCCAGCAGCCCCGGACTAGCGGGGGGGCAGGAGCAGTTCTTC; D: TRBD2; J: TRBJ2-1; V: TRBV5-1; size: few
CDR3: CATSDRASSGAYNEQFF; DNA: TGTGCCACCAGTGATCGAGCTAGCAGCGGGGCTTACAATGAGCAGTTCTTC; D: TRBD2; J: TRBJ2-1; V: TRBV24-1; size: NA
CDR3: CASSRDSNYGYTF; DNA: TGCGCCAGCAGCAGGGACAGCAACTATGGCTACACCTTC; D: TRBD1; J: TRBJ1-2; V: TRBV5-1; size: NA
CDR3: CAKGTSGTWTDTQYF; DNA: TGTGCCAAAGGGACTAGCGGGACTTGGACAGATACGCAGTATTTT; D: TRBD2; J: TRBJ2-3; V: TRBV6-5; size: NA
CDR3: CASSIRERTEAFF; DNA: TGTGCCAGCTCAATCCGGGAGCGGACTGAAGCTTTCTTT; D: NA; J: TRBJ1-1; V: TRBV18; size: NA
CDR3: CSVEGEPGDPYGYTF; DNA: TGCAGCGTTGAAGGCGAGCCAGGGGACCCCTATGGCTACACCTTC; D: NA; J: TRBJ1-2; V: TRBV29-1; size: NA
CDR3: CASSLASGTGTDTQYF; DNA: TGTGCCAGCAGCTTAGCGTCCGGGACTGGCACAGATACGCAGTATTTT; D: NA; J: TRBJ2-3; V: TRBV7-8; size: few
CDR3: CASSHSGTGERYEQYF; DNA: TGCGCCAGCAGCCACTCGGGGACAGGGGAGAGGTACGAGCAGTACTTC; D: TRBD1; J: TRBJ2-7; V: TRBV4-3; size: once
CDR3: CASSPDREQETQYF; DNA: TGTGCCAGCAGCCCCGACAGGGAGCAAGAGACCCAGTACTTC; D: TRBD1; J: TRBJ2-5; V: TRBV7-9; size: NA
CDR3: CASSVDRGREAFF; DNA: TGTGCCAGCAGCGTTGACAGGGGGCGTGAAGCTTTCTTT; D: TRBD1; J: TRBJ1-1; V: TRBV11-2; size: NA
CDR3: CASSQDPPGNTGELFF; DNA: TGTGCCAGCAGCCAAGATCCGCCAGGAAACACCGGGGAGCTGTTTTTT; D: NA; J: TRBJ2-2; V: TRBV3-1/TRBV3-2; size: NA
CDR3: CASSPGLAGNEQFF; DNA: TGCGCCAGCAGCCCAGGACTAGCGGGTAATGAGCAGTTCTTC; D: TRBD2; J: TRBJ2-1; V: TRBV5-1; size: NA
CDR3: CASSLGSRNNEQFF; DNA: TGTGCCAGCAGTTTAGGAAGCAGGAACAATGAGCAGTTCTTC; D: NA; J: TRBJ2-1; V: TRBV28; size: NA
CDR3: CASRAWGGSSGANVLTF; DNA: TGTGCCAGTAGGGCGTGGGGGGGAAGCTCTGGGGCCAACGTCCTGACTTTC; D: TRBD2; J: TRBJ2-6; V: TRBV19; size: once
CDR3: CASRPSRSFNEKLFF; DNA: TGTGCCAGCAGACCCAGTAGGAGTTTTAATGAAAAACTGTTTTTT; D: NA; J: TRBJ1-4; V: TRBV27; size: NA
CDR3: CSVELRGQKSGAQYF; DNA: TGCAGCGTTGAGCTGCGGGGACAGAAGAGTGGAGCGCAGTATTTT; D: NA; J: TRBJ2-3; V: TRBV29-1; size: NA
CDR3: CARSRTGPDLLDSNQPQHF; DNA: TGTGCCAGGTCAAGGACAGGGCCTGACCTACTAGATAGCAATCAGCCCCAGCATTTT; D: TRBD1; J: TRBJ1-5; V: TRBV27; size: NA
CDR3: CASSLLRAGVHEQYF; DNA: TGTGCCAGCAGCTTACTTAGAGCGGGAGTTCACGAGCAGTACTTC; D: TRBD2; J: TRBJ2-7; V: TRBV7-9; size: NA
CDR3: CASSSLASSYNEQFF; DNA: TGTGCCAGCAGTTCTCTCGCGAGCTCCTACAATGAGCAGTTCTTC; D: NA; J: TRBJ2-1; V: TRBV27; size: NA
CDR3: CASILSGTSVHEQYF; DNA: TGTGCCAGCATATTGTCCGGGACTAGCGTCCACGAGCAGTACTTC; D: TRBD2; J: TRBJ2-7; V: TRBV28; size: NA
CDR3: CASSKGLAETDTQYF; DNA: TGTGCCAGCAGTAAGGGACTAGCGGAGACAGATACGCAGTATTTT; D: TRBD2; J: TRBJ2-3; V: TRBV11-2; size: NA
CDR3: CASSLVIRGQGAPREKLFF; DNA: TGTGCCAGCAGCTTAGTCATTAGGGGACAGGGGGCGCCTCGCGAAAAACTGTTTTTT; D: TRBD1; J: TRBJ1-4; V: TRBV7-9; size: once
CDR3: CASSYTRDSEQFF; DNA: TGTGCCAGCAGTTACACCCGGGACAGCGAGCAGTTCTTC; D: TRBD1; J: TRBJ2-1; V: TRBV6-5; size: NA
CDR3: CASSLARTVSTDTQYF; DNA: TGTGCCAGCAGCTTGGCCCGGACAGTATCCACAGATACGCAGTATTTT; D: NA; J: TRBJ2-3; V: TRBV5-4; size: once
CDR3: CASSHTGQDLGGNQPQHF; DNA: TGTGCCAGCAGCCACACAGGGCAGGATCTCGGAGGCAATCAGCCCCAGCATTTT; D: NA; J: TRBJ1-5; V: TRBV4-2; size: NA
CDR3: CASSEGSGAETQYF; DNA: TGCGCCAGCAGCGAGGGGTCAGGGGCAGAGACCCAGTACTTC; D: NA; J: TRBJ2-5; V: TRBV4-1; size: NA
CDR3: CASDSGGTITDTQYF; DNA: TGTGCCAGCGACTCGGGGGGTACCATTACAGATACGCAGTATTTT; D: TRBD2; J: TRBJ2-3; V: TRBV25-1; size: NA
CDR3: CASSPRGETQYF; DNA: TGTGCCAGCAGCCCAAGGGGGGAGACCCAGTACTTC; D: NA; J: TRBJ2-5; V: TRBV7-2; size: NA
CDR3: CSVGPQAFF; DNA: TGCAGCGTGGGGCCACAAGCTTTCTTT; D: NA; J: TRBJ1-1; V: TRBV29-1; size: NA
CDR3: CASSYHGQHTGELFF; DNA: TGTGCCAGCAGTTACCACGGACAGCACACCGGGGAGCTGTTTTTT; D: NA; J: TRBJ2-2; V: TRBV6-6; size: NA
CDR3: CASSSILAGAYEQFF; DNA: TGTGCCAGCAGCTCAATACTAGCGGGAGCCTATGAGCAGTTCTTC; D: TRBD2; J: TRBJ2-1; V: TRBV7-2; size: NA